This T cell receptor (beta chain) is from a study of blood T cell repertoires in COVID-19. Study in general: Samples taken during acute and convalescent COVID-19 were collected in the United States, Italy and Spain. T cells, B-cell-depleted T cells, or PBMCs provided the cDNA or gDNA that served as material.

This clone was recorded a few times. Per the original methods: Amplification from reference gene primers served as the basis for estimated nucleated cell counts. Measured with immunoSEQ multiplex PCR; TCRdb has only the in-frame clones, and not every one. Clone size and V and J calls were adopted from that table, with D and trimming inferred from the DNA. The sample includes 120,000 or so clones, roughly three quarters of them seen just once. J gave up 4 bases and V 4 bases, and 6 bases lay outside the gene matches. The CDR3 length is 14 residues. Germline CDR1 reads MNHEY; CDR2 reads SMNVEV (reference sequence).

The sample comprised peripheral blood. This clonotype originated in a man aged 35-49 years with active or convalescent COVID-19. The rearrangement links TRBV27 to TRBJ1-2; 7 bases fit TRBD1. Written as DNA, the CDR3 is TGTGCCAGCAGTTCCCTGGACAGGTCCTATGGCTACACCTTC. Translation: CASSSLDRSYGYTF.